One sample yielded the 20 T cell receptor beta chains listed below, sequenced in a study of blood T cell repertoires in COVID-19. The table came from immunoSEQ multiplex PCR; TCRdb's copy has only in-frame clones and leaves some out. The data show 100,000 or so clones, 84% seen once. Material for sequencing was peripheral blood. Receptors originate from a woman aged 55-69 years with acute or convalescent COVID-19.

This chain joins TRBV20-1 and TRBJ1-5; perhaps TRBD1 as D (5 bases). CDR1 is DFQATT and CDR2 is SNEGSKA in the germline V gene (reference sequence). This CDR3 contains 13 residues. The germline V and J ends were trimmed by 3 bases and 3 bases, with 9 bases remaining between them. CDR3 coding DNA: TGCAGTGCTAGTCGGGGGGACAATCAGCCCCAGCATTTT. Encoded protein: CSASRGDNQPQHF.

This clone was counted between two and nine times. CDR3 coding DNA: TGTGCCAGCACCACGGCAACGGGGGTCGACTATGGCTACACCTTC. This encodes CASTTATGVDYGYTF. V is TRBV27 and J is TRBJ1-2; a possible D gene is TRBD1 (5 bases). V was shortened by 7 bases and J by 3 bases, with 18 bases between the two germline ends. The CDR3 is 15 amino acids. CDR1 and CDR2 (germline): MNHEY, SMNVEV (reference sequence).

The chain is built from TRBV6-6 and TRBJ2-4; 8 bases are a match to TRBD1. Germline V CDR1 and CDR2: MNHNY, SVGAGI (reference sequence). Trimming cost V 9 bases and J 5 bases; bases outside gene matches: 9. This CDR3 has 14 amino acids. CDR3 residues: CASRSGGYENIQYF. The CDR3 DNA is TGTGCCAGTAGATCAGGGGGCTATGAAAACATTCAGTACTTC.

The chain employs TRBV25-1 and TRBJ1-5, with 7 bases identical to TRBD1. CDR3 size: 14 residues. Germline loops: CDR1 MGHDK, CDR2 SYGVNS. J gave up 7 bases and V 3 bases, and 6 bases lay outside the gene matches. The CDR3 DNA sequence: TGTGCCAGCAGTGAGACAGGGATCAGGCAGCCCCAGCATTTT. It encodes CASSETGIRQPQHF.

The V gene is TRBV5-6, the J gene TRBJ1-3; D is unclear. CDR3 size: 16 residues. V lost 3 bases, J lost 3 bases, and 16 bases lay in between. CDR1 and CDR2 from the germline V gene are SGHDT and YYEEEE. The CDR3 DNA reads as TGTGCCAGCAGCTCGGACCCCCCCGGGGATGGAAACACCATATATTTT. Translating it yields CASSSDPPGDGNTIYF.

This chain links TRBV28 with TRBJ2-1, with 8 bases aligning to TRBD2. Germline V CDR1 and CDR2: MDHEN, SYDVKM. CDR3 length: 12 amino acids. Trimming removed 8 bases from V and 9 bases from J; junction bases left unmatched: 6. CDR3 residues: CASRGGPLEQFF. The CDR3 region has the DNA TGTGCCAGCCGCGGGGGGCCCCTTGAGCAGTTCTTC.

The chain is built from TRBV5-1 and TRBJ1-4; no clear D. Trimming pared 0 bases from V and 0 bases from J, leaving 6 bases between. CDR1 and CDR2 (germline): SGHRS, YFSETQ. The CDR3 covers 15 residues. DNA of the CDR3: TGCGCCAGCAGCTTGGGCCCGGCAACTAATGAAAAACTGTTTTTT. Its translation: CASSLGPATNEKLFF.

In its sample, this clone was seen once. This chain links TRBV7-9 with TRBJ1-2; TRBD1 might be the D (5 bases). The length of the CDR3 is 18 residues. V shed 7 bases and J shed 3 bases, with 27 bases lying between them. Germline lookup yields CDR1 SEHNR and CDR2 FQNEAQ (reference sequence). CDR3 residues: CASTLNERQPAIYYGYTF. CDR3 in DNA: TGTGCCAGCACTTTGAATGAGCGACAGCCGGCAATTTACTATGGCTACACCTTC. The whole variable domain, remainder taken from reference TRBV7-9 and TRBJ1-2, is DTGVSQNPRHKITKRGQNVTFRCDPISEHNRLYWYRQTLGQGPEFLTYFQNEAQLEKSRLLSDRFSAERPKGSFSTLEIQRTEQGDSAMYLCASTLNERQPAIYYGYTFGSGTRLTVV.

This clone has a handful of counts. This chain joins TRBV7-9 and TRBJ2-5; 8 bases are shared with TRBD2. CDR1 SEHNR and CDR2 FQNEAQ come from the germline V gene (reference sequence). The CDR3 loop spans 15 amino acids. V lost 5 bases and J lost 5; bases outside the gene matches: 10. CDR3 loop: CASSLPGLVGETQYF. As DNA, the CDR3 is TGTGCCAGCAGCCTCCCGGGACTAGTAGGGGAGACCCAGTACTTC.

This clone was found once. The gene calls are TRBV9 and TRBJ2-7, with TRBD1 identical over 10 bases. Germline CDR1 reads SGDLS; CDR2 reads YYNGEE. This CDR3 contains 14 residues. With V trimmed by 3 bases and J by 2 bases, 2 bases remained unmatched. CDR3 sequence (DNA): TGTGCCAGCAGCGGACAGGGGGCTCCCTACGAGCAGTACTTC. This translates into CASSGQGAPYEQYF.

This clone was detected once. V gene TRBV24-1 combines with J gene TRBJ1-3; the match to TRBD1 covers 9 bases. From germline, CDR1 is KGHDR and CDR2 SFDVKD. The CDR3 loop spans 17 amino acids. With V trimmed by 3 bases and J by 2 bases, 7 bases remained unmatched. The CDR3 coding sequence is TGTGCCACCAGTGATACAGGGGGCATAGACCCTGGAAACACCATATATTTT. Protein sequence: CATSDTGGIDPGNTIYF.

This clone was observed a handful of times. The chain couples TRBV7-2 to TRBJ1-2, with D possibly TRBD1 on 5 matching bases. Germline V lookup: CDR1 SGHTA, CDR2 FQGNSA. The CDR3 consists of 15 residues. With 2 bases removed from V and 6 bases from J, the gap between germline ends came to 16 bases. DNA for the CDR3: TGTGCCAGCAGCTTATTGGCCGGGGGGGGTAATGGCTACACCTTC. Its translation is CASSLLAGGGNGYTF.

The chain recombines TRBV6-5 with TRBJ1-5; 7 bases align to TRBD1. Per germline, CDR1 MNHEY and CDR2 SVGAGI. The V segment lost 5 bases and the J segment 3 bases; nucleotides outside the gene matches: 4. The CDR3 runs to 14 residues. The DNA of the CDR3 is TGTGCCAGCAGTAACAGGGGAAACAATCAGCCCCAGCATTTT. It specifies CASSNRGNNQPQHF.

The V and J genes are TRBV5-4 and TRBJ2-1; TRBD1 matches 7 bases. CDR1 is SGHNT and CDR2 is YYREEE in the germline V gene (reference sequence). Germline trimming cut 1 base from V and 2 bases from J; bases unmatched to any gene: 3. The CDR3 has 15 residues. The CDR3 sequence is CASSLSGGTYNEQFF. The CDR3 bases are TGTGCCAGCAGCTTGTCAGGGGGAACCTACAATGAGCAGTTCTTC.

The V and J genes are TRBV27 and TRBJ2-6; 8 nucleotides agree with TRBD1. The germline gives CDR1 MNHEY, CDR2 SMNVEV (reference sequence). Trimming cost V 6 bases and J 3 bases; bases outside gene matches: 19. The CDR3 is 20 residues long. CDR3 amino acids: CASSSGQGYRRTHGANVLTF. The CDR3, as DNA: TGTGCCAGCAGCTCCGGACAGGGCTATCGCCGGACCCATGGGGCCAACGTCCTGACTTTC.

The genes are TRBV30 and TRBJ1-5; D is possibly TRBD1 (6 bases). Per germline, CDR1 GTSNPN and CDR2 SVGIG (reference sequence). With 2 bases removed from V and 5 bases from J, the gap between germline ends came to 13 bases. This CDR3 is 14 amino acids long. The CDR3 here is CAWSSSTGYQPQHF. The CDR3 DNA sequence: TGTGCCTGGAGTTCTTCGACAGGATATCAGCCCCAGCATTTT.

The rearrangement joins TRBV4-2 to TRBJ2-3, with a tentative D call TRBD2 (7 bases). V was pared by 0 bases and J by 2 bases, with 15 bases between. Germline CDR1 is LGHNA and CDR2 is YNFKEQ. CDR3 length equals 17 residues. The CDR3 bases are TGTGCCAGCAGCCAAGATCGGGGGCGGGGGTACACAGATACGCAGTATTTT. Protein sequence: CASSQDRGRGYTDTQYF.

The rearrangement uses TRBV18 and TRBJ1-2; tentatively, D is TRBD1 (5 bases). Looked up from germline, CDR1 is KGHSH and CDR2 is LQKENI. This CDR3 has 15 residues. Trimming removed 1 base from V and 3 bases from J, with 12 bases in between. The DNA of the CDR3 is TGTGCCAGCTCACCACAGGGGAATGCAGACTATGGCTACACCTTC. The encoded protein is CASSPQGNADYGYTF.

This clone appeared many times. The chain is built from TRBV4-1 and TRBJ1-6; D gene unclear. Trimming removed 4 bases from V and 5 bases from J, with 12 bases in between. The CDR3 consists of 15 residues. CDR1 MGHRA and CDR2 YSYEKL come from the germline V gene. Written as DNA, the CDR3 is TGCGCCAGCAGCCGAACGATACAGAATAATTCACCCCTCCACTTT. Its translation: CASSRTIQNNSPLHF.

The chain recombines TRBV7-9 with TRBJ1-1; TRBD1 might be the D (6 bases). V was trimmed by 5 bases and J by 0 bases, leaving 10 bases between them. Germline lookup yields CDR1 SEHNR and CDR2 FQNEAQ (reference sequence). CDR3 length: 14 residues. CDR3 coding DNA: TGTGCCAGCAGCGGAGGACAGATGAACACTGAAGCTTTCTTT. Protein: CASSGGQMNTEAFF.